The clone carrying this T cell receptor (beta chain) was picked up many times. Unique molecular identifiers were incorporated during preparation of the TCRbeta library. MiXCR was run by TCRdb on the PCR reads, yielding one entry per CDR3 protein. The repertoire has some 240,000 distinct CDR3 sequences, 9.7% of them found once; the top ten carry about 5.4%. The sample is drawn from a study of T-cell reconstitution after alpha-beta-depleted transplantation in children. The V gene lost 3 bases and the J gene lost 7 bases, with 4 bases spanning the gap. The CDR3 spans 11 residues. The material was PBMCs from the stem cell graft donor, obtained from the stem cell graft. This clonotype was sampled from a human donor who donated a stem cell graft to a child with SCID. This sequence joins TRBV12-3 or TRBV12-4 and TRBJ2-1; D gene ambiguous. CDR3 sequence: CASSFLNEQFF. The CDR3 nucleotides read TGTGCCAGCAGTTTTCTGAATGAGCAGTTCTTC.